One sample yielded the 14 T cell receptor beta chains listed below, sequenced in a study of Graves' ophthalmopathy and Graves' hyperthyroidism. Amplification from RNA transcripts yielded the TCR beta CDR3 regions. HTBI primers were employed in first-round RT-PCR, then a second-round multiplex PCR followed. TCRdb itself ran the multiplex PCR reads through MiXCR, one entry per CDR3 protein. The repertoire holds 260,000 or so distinct CDR3 sequences, with around 45% as singletons. Sequencing was performed on peripheral blood. These receptor sequences come from an adult man with Graves' ophthalmopathy.

This sequence joins TRBV10-2 and TRBJ1-2; D is possibly TRBD1 (5 bases). V lost 2 bases and J lost 2, with 9 bases in between. The germline CDR1 and CDR2 sequences are WSHSY and SAAADI. The CDR3 totals 14 residues. The CDR3 nucleotides read TGCGCCAGCAGTGAGCAGGGAACCAACTATGGCTACACCTTC. Translation gives CASSEQGTNYGYTF.

This clonotype was seen a few times. This rearrangement joins TRBV25-1 to TRBJ2-7; D may be TRBD1 (6 bases). Germline V gives CDR1 MGHDK, CDR2 SYGVNS. V gave up 3 bases and J gave up 2 bases, with 11 bases separating them. The CDR3 covers 14 residues. The DNA of the CDR3 is TGTGCCAGCAGTGAGAACAGGGTCCCCTACGAGCAGTACTTC. Protein product: CASSENRVPYEQYF.

In this sample, this clonotype turned up a few times. The V and J genes are TRBV5-1 and TRBJ2-7, with D possibly matching TRBD2 (5 bases). CDR1 and CDR2 from the germline V gene are SGHRS and YFSETQ. The germline V and J ends were trimmed by 0 bases and 3 bases, with 10 bases remaining between them. The CDR3 is 14 amino acids. CDR3 sequence: CASSLDPGNYEQYF. The CDR3 DNA reads TGCGCCAGCAGCTTGGATCCGGGAAACTACGAGCAGTACTTC.

V is TRBV5-1 and J is TRBJ2-7; D possibly matches TRBD1 or TRBD2 (5 bases each). Germline values: CDR1 SGHRS, CDR2 YFSETQ. This CDR3 spans 14 amino acids. Deletions cut 3 bases from V and 7 bases from J, with 17 bases between. The CDR3 DNA follows: TGCGCCAGCAGCTATGGGACCGATCTAGGGGAGCAGTACTTC. This gives the protein CASSYGTDLGEQYF. The entire variable domain, with the rest obtained from reference TRBV5-1 and TRBJ2-7, is as follows: KAGVTQTPRYLIKTRGQQVTLSCSPISGHRSVSWYQQTPGQGLQFLFEYFSETQRNKGNFPGRFSGRQFSNSRSEMNVSTLELGDSALYLCASSYGTDLGEQYFGPGTRLTVT.

The sample holds a few counts of this clonotype. V is TRBV5-6 and J is TRBJ2-5; 7 bases fit TRBD2. CDR3 length equals 13 residues. V gave up 4 bases and J gave up 1 base; unmatched junction bases: 1. From germline, CDR1 is SGHDT and CDR2 YYEEEE. CDR3 nucleotide sequence: TGTGCCAGCAGCCGGGGGGTCCAAGAGACCCAGTACTTC. Protein sequence: CASSRGVQETQYF.

There are a few counts of this clonotype. The genes are TRBV7-3 and TRBJ2-7; weak D call: TRBD1 (5 bases). This CDR3 is built from 15 residues. Deletions cut 2 bases from V and 5 bases from J, with 16 bases between. From germline, CDR1 is SGHTA and CDR2 FQGTGA. CDR3 sequence: CASSLVDSSSHEQYF. The CDR3 nucleotides read TGTGCCAGCAGCTTAGTCGACAGTTCATCCCACGAGCAGTACTTC.

With respect to this clonotype: This clone may be a read error of a much larger clone one base away. The chain combines TRBV7-2 with TRBJ1-2, with a weak D call TRBD1 (5 bases). The CDR3 is 13 amino acids. V was clipped by 2 bases and J by 8 bases, with 12 bases between them. From germline, CDR1 is SGHTA and CDR2 FQGNSA. The CDR3 nucleotides read TGTGCCAGCAGCTTACCGGGGGTTATGGGCTACACCTTC. Its protein is CASSLPGVMGYTF.

This chain uses TRBV28 with TRBJ2-7; D call uncertain. The CDR3 is 13 amino acids. CDR1 MDHEN and CDR2 SYDVKM come from the germline V gene. Trimming removed 6 bases at V and 6 bases at J, with 15 bases between. CDR3 coding DNA: TGTGCCAGCAGCCCTAACAACTGGCTCGAGCAGTACTTC. Protein: CASSPNNWLEQYF.

This clonotype has just a few counts. The V gene is TRBV5-4, the J gene TRBJ1-2, with D maybe TRBD1 (5 bases). Trimming left V 0 bases short and J 11 bases short, with 20 bases between. This CDR3 is built from 15 residues. Per germline, CDR1 SGHNT and CDR2 YYREEE (reference sequence). For the CDR3, the DNA is TGTGCCAGCAGCTTGGATCAGGGCCCCGGTCCTCCTTACACCTTC. Protein sequence: CASSLDQGPGPPYTF.

The genes are TRBV7-9 and TRBJ1-4; 8 positions match TRBD1. V shed 4 bases and J 8 bases; nucleotides not matched to a gene: 9. This CDR3 is 15 amino acids long. In germline, CDR1 is SEHNR, CDR2 FQNEAQ (reference sequence). The CDR3 coding sequence is TGTGCCAGCAGCTCTCGACAGGGGAGGGAAGAAAAACTGTTTTTT. It is translated as CASSSRQGREEKLFF.

Only a few counts were recorded for this clonotype. One junction end does not reproduce the germline sequence, and a read error may be involved. V and J are TRBV10-3 and TRBJ1-1; D is possibly TRBD1 (5 bases). This CDR3 spans 14 amino acids. Germline V CDR1 and CDR2: ENHRY, SYGVKD. CDR3 region: CASSAGLWNTEAFF. In DNA form, the CDR3 reads TGTGCCAGCAGTGCAGGGCTGTGGAACACTGAAGCTTTCTTT.

Regarding this clonotype: One junction end disagrees with the germline gene, perhaps due to a read error. The rearrangement uses TRBV10-2 and TRBJ1-2, with TRBD1 matching 7 bases. In germline, CDR1 is WSHSY, CDR2 SAAADI. CDR3 length equals 14 residues. CDR3 region: CASSLGGRLYGYTF. CDR3 nucleotide sequence: TGTGCCAGCAGTTTAGGGGGCCGGCTTTATGGCTACACCTTC.

This clonotype was observed once. The genes are TRBV7-3 and TRBJ2-2; maybe TRBD1 (5 bases). Germline CDR1 is SGHTA and CDR2 is FQGTGA. The CDR3 is 16 residues long. Trimming took 7 bases from V and 0 from J, leaving 15 bases between them. The CDR3 nucleotides are TGTGCCAGCACCGAGCAAGGACACACGAACACCGGGGAGCTGTTTTTT. It yields the protein CASTEQGHTNTGELFF.

This clonotype was seen only a few times. This chain joins TRBV7-9 and TRBJ1-2; 7 nucleotides align to TRBD1. Germline-derived CDR1 and CDR2 are SEHNR and FQNEAQ (reference sequence). The junction had 13 bases not matched to a gene; V was cut back by 4 bases and J by 8 bases. The CDR3 contains 15 residues. In nucleotides, the CDR3 is TGTGCCAGCAGCTCGGGACAGAACACGGGGGCCGGCTACACCTTC. Its protein is CASSSGQNTGAGYTF.